This T cell receptor beta chain stems from a study of T cell repertoires in cytomegalovirus infection. About the research overall: It was recently identified HLA-C-restricted and well-studied HLA-B-restricted CMV epitopes that the study used. Whole-study results and caveats: HLA-C-restricted CMV-specific TCR beta clonotypes prevailed in the ex vivo response. Cumulative public TCR beta family frequency identified carriers of CMV plus the relevant HLA.

TCRdb reprocessed the reads via MiXCR and lists one record per CDR3 protein. This table has roughly 500,000 distinct CDR3 sequences, around 30% appearing once. Ten or more counts support this clonotype. As yet, its antigen is unknown. The CDR3 loop spans 13 amino acids. Unmatched junction bases numbered 4, after V lost 7 bases and J lost 3 bases. From germline, CDR1 is SQVTM and CDR2 ANQGSEA. The starting material was cultured PBMCs, obtained from culture after CMV antigen stimulation. The genes are TRBV29-1 and TRBJ2-1; 9 nucleotides line up with TRBD2. The sequence was collected from a human donor in good health (CMV status not recorded). Some clones in this sample may be carry-over from other donors' samples. The CDR3 loop is CSALTSGYNEQFF. CDR3 DNA sequence: TGCAGCGCTCTGACTAGCGGCTACAATGAGCAGTTCTTC.